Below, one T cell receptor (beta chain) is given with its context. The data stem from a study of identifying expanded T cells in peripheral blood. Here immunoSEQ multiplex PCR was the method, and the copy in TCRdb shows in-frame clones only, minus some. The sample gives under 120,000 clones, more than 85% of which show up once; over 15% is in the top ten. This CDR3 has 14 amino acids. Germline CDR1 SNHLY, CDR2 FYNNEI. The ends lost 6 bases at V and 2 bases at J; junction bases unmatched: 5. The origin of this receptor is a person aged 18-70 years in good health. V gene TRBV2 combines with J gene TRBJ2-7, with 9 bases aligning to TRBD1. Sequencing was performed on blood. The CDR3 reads CASRAGTGPYEQYF. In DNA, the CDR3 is TGTGCCAGCAGGGCCGGGACAGGGCCCTACGAGCAGTACTTC.